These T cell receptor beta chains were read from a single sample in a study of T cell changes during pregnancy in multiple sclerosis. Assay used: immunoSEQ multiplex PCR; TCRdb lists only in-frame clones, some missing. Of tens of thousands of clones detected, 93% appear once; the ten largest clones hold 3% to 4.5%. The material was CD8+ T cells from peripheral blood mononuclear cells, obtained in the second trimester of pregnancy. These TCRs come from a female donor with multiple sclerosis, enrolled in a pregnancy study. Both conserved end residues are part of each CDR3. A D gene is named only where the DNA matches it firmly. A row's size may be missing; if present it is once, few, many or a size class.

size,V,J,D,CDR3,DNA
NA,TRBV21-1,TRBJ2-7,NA,CASSRTRGRNSYEQYF,TGTGCCAGCAGTCGAACCAGGGGGCGGAATTCCTACGAGCAGTACTTC
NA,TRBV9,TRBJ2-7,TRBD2,CASSIGTSGTYEQYF,TGTGCCAGCAGCATCGGGACTAGCGGAACCTACGAGCAGTACTTC
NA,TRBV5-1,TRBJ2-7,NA,CASSLSPAGSYEQYF,TGCGCCAGCAGCTTGTCACCGGCAGGGTCCTACGAGCAGTACTTC
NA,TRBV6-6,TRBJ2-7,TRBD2,CASGWGRAYEQYF,TGTGCCAGCGGGTGGGGGAGGGCCTACGAGCAGTACTTC
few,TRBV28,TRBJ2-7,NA,CASSPTSRTVSEQYF,TGTGCCAGCAGTCCCACCAGCCGTACAGTTTCCGAGCAGTACTTC
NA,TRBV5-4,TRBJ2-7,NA,CASSLQGSYEQYF,TGTGCCAGCAGCTTGCAGGGCTCCTACGAGCAGTACTTC
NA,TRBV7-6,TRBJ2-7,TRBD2,CASSFSGTSGIRTYEQYF,TGTGCCAGCAGCTTCTCCGGGACTAGCGGAATCCGGACCTACGAGCAGTACTTC
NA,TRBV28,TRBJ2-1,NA,CASSLPLRDEQFF,TGTGCCAGCAGTTTACCCTTGAGAGATGAGCAGTTCTTC
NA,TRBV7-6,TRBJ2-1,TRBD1,CASSLGTGAREQFF,TGTGCCAGCAGCTTGGGTACAGGGGCGAGGGAGCAGTTCTTC
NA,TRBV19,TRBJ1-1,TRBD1,CASSKYRGRLNTEAFF,TGTGCCAGTAGTAAGTACAGGGGGCGATTGAACACTGAAGCTTTCTTT
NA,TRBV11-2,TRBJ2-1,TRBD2,CASSLVAGGMNEQFF,TGTGCCAGCAGCTTAGTGGCGGGAGGTATGAATGAGCAGTTCTTC
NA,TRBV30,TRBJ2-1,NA,CAWSPIGGEQFF,TGTGCCTGGAGCCCGATCGGGGGTGAGCAGTTCTTC
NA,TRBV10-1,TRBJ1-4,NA,CASSDSGEVEKLFF,TGCGCCAGCAGTGATTCAGGGGAAGTCGAAAAACTGTTTTTT
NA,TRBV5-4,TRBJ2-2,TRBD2,CASSLLAGGPQGELFF,TGTGCCAGCAGCTTACTAGCGGGAGGACCCCAGGGGGAGCTGTTTTTT
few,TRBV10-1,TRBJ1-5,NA,CARSGHPGSNQPQHF,TGCGCCAGGTCGGGACACCCCGGGTCGAATCAGCCCCAGCATTTT
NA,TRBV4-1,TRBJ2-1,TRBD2,CASSPEGTSGGAEQFF,TGCGCCAGCAGCCCGGAAGGGACTAGCGGGGGGGCTGAGCAGTTCTTC
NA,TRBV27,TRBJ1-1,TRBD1,CASSSRGTARTEAFF,TGTGCCAGCAGTTCTCGCGGGACAGCTAGAACTGAAGCTTTCTTT
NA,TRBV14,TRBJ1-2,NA,CASSQDGRGLHGYTF,TGTGCCAGCAGCCAAGACGGCAGGGGTCTACATGGCTACACCTTC
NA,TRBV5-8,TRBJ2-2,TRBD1,CASSLGTVNTGELFF,TGTGCCAGCAGCCTCGGGACAGTGAACACCGGGGAGCTGTTTTTT
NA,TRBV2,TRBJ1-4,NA,CAGSTGFNEKLFF,TGTGCCGGGAGTACAGGGTTTAATGAAAAACTGTTTTTT
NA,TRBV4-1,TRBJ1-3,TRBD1,CASSQGQGSGTIYF,TGCGCCAGCAGCCAAGGACAGGGGTCAGGCACCATATATTTT
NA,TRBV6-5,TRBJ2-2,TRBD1,CASSWTGTGELFF,TGTGCCAGCAGTTGGACAGGGACCGGGGAGCTGTTTTTT
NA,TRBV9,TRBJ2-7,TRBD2,CASSAGTSGRYEQYF,TGTGCCAGCAGCGCTGGGACTAGCGGGAGGTACGAGCAGTACTTC
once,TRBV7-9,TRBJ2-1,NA,CASIAPGSYNEQFF,TGTGCCAGCATCGCTCCGGGCTCCTACAATGAGCAGTTCTTC
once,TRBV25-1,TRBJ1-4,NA,CASSEARGWLTNEKLFF,TGTGCCAGCAGTGAGGCAAGGGGTTGGTTGACTAATGAAAAACTGTTTTTT
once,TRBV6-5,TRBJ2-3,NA,CASSEPGTDTQYF,TGTGCCAGCAGCGAGCCTGGCACAGATACGCAGTATTTT
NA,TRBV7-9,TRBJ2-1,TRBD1,CASKSGGNEQFF,TGTGCCAGCAAATCAGGGGGCAATGAGCAGTTCTTC
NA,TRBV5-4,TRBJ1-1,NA,CASSPLKGMNTEAFF,TGTGCCAGCAGCCCCCTAAAGGGGATGAACACTGAAGCTTTCTTT
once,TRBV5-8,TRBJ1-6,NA,CASSQSGESYNSPLHF,TGTGCCAGCAGCCAAAGCGGCGAGAGTTATAATTCACCCCTCCACTTT
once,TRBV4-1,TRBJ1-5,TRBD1,CASSQDDRVRQPQHF,TGCGCCAGCAGCCAAGACGACAGGGTCAGGCAGCCCCAGCATTTT
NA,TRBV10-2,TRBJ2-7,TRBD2,CASTSGLAFYEQYF,TGCGCCAGCACCTCGGGACTAGCTTTCTACGAGCAGTACTTC
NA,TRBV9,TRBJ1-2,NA,CASSVGGAHYTF,TGTGCCAGCAGCGTAGGCGGTGCTCACTACACCTTC
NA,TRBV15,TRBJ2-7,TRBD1,CATSSDRDYEQYF,TGTGCCACCAGCAGCGACAGGGACTACGAGCAGTACTTC
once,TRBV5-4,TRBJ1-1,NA,CASSLGGTGRNTEAFF,TGTGCCAGCAGCTTGGGGGGGACCGGGAGGAACACTGAAGCTTTCTTT
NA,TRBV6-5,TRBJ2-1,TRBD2,CASLPSGGAGNEQFF,TGTGCCAGCTTACCTAGCGGGGGGGCGGGAAATGAGCAGTTCTTC